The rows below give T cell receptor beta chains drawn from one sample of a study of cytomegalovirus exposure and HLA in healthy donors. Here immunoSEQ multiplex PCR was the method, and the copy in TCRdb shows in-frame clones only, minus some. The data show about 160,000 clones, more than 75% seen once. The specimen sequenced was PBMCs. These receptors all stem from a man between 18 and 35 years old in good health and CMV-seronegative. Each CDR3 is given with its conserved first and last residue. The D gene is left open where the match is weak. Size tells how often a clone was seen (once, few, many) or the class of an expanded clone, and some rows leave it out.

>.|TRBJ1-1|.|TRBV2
CASNREAMNTEAFF
TGTGCCAGCAATCGAGAGGCCATGAACACTGAAGCTTTCTTT
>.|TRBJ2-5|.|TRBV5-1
CASNDQGTQETQYF
TGCGCCAGCAACGATCAGGGGACCCAAGAGACCCAGTACTTC
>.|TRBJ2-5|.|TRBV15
CATSRGTGSGYQETQYF
TGTGCCACCAGCAGAGGTACAGGGTCAGGGTACCAAGAGACCCAGTACTTC
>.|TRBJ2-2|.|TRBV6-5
CASRAGTSIAGELFF
TGTGCCAGCAGAGCCGGGACTTCGATCGCCGGGGAGCTGTTTTTT
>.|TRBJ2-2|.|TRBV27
CASKGQGLSGELFF
TGTGCCAGCAAGGGGCAGGGGCTCTCCGGGGAGCTGTTTTTT
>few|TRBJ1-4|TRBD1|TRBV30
CAWSGQGYEKLFF
TGTGCCTGGAGTGGACAGGGGTATGAAAAACTGTTTTTT
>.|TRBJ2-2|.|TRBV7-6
CASSPRGSNTGELFF
TGTGCCAGCAGCCCCAGGGGATCGAACACCGGGGAGCTGTTTTTT
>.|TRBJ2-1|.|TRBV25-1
CASSQGGGSYNEQFF
TGTGCCAGCAGCCAAGGGGGGGGCTCCTACAATGAGCAGTTCTTC
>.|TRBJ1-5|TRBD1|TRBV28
CASSADRVSNQPQHF
TGTGCCAGCAGTGCTGACAGGGTTAGCAATCAGCCCCAGCATTTT
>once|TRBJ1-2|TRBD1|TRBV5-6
CASSLGDRGRAYGYTF
TGTGCCAGCAGCTTGGGGGACAGGGGAAGGGCCTATGGCTACACCTTC
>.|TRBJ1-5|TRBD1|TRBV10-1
CASNLTGGPYSNQPQHF
TGCGCCAGCAACCTTACAGGGGGCCCATATAGCAATCAGCCCCAGCATTTT
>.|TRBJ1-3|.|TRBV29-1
CSVAGPNHGNTIYF
TGCAGCGTTGCAGGCCCTAACCATGGAAACACCATATATTTT
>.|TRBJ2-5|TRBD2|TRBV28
CASSLAGGLQAETQYF
TGTGCCAGCAGTTTAGCGGGAGGGCTCCAAGCAGAGACCCAGTACTTC
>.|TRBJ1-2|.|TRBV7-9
CASSLMTTHGYTF
TGTGCCAGCAGCTTAATGACAACCCATGGCTACACCTTC
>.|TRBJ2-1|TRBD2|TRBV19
CASSIVRSGGKEQFF
TGTGCCAGTAGTATAGTTAGGTCCGGGGGGAAAGAGCAGTTCTTC